Sequencing of this T cell receptor (beta chain) was carried out in a study of T-cell memory formation after mild COVID-19 (dated by TCRdb to about 2021). About the study as a whole: TCR sequence clusters from the two donors were largely donor specific. In a couple of donors, T-cell clones that expanded and contracted after mild COVID-19 were followed by sequencing TCRalpha and TCRbeta repertoires longitudinally. The cohort comprised two young, previously healthy adult volunteers, one female and one male.

To note about this clonotype: Its antigen is not yet known. No clone much larger than this one lies a single base away; base qualities are absent.

Including the terminal cysteine and phenylalanine, the CDR3 comprises 13 residues. The read is trimmed to its CDR3 DNA, 39 bases read in frame from base 1. The V end loses 1 base and the J end loses 5 bases, and a stretch of 8 bases separates them. CDR1 LNHDA and CDR2 SQIVND are derived from the germline V gene (reference sequence). This sample was sequenced with an Illumina NovaSeq 6000. TCRalpha and TCRbeta cDNA libraries were constructed by 5'RACE with constant-segment primers, with sample barcodes and unique molecular identifiers being introduced. RNA was extracted from every sample with Trizol reagent. Amplification of the libraries took two PCR steps, and the second step added a second sample barcode plus Illumina TruSeq adapters. Sequencing of libraries was performed on an Illumina NovaSeq with 2 x 150 bp paired-end reads. From the authors' description of their analysis: Demultiplexing of reads and collapsing into UMI-guided consensus sequences were performed with migec v1.2.7. With mixcr v2.1.11, UMI consensuses were aligned to TRA and TRB V and J templates and assembled into clonotypes. Clonotypes were classified as expanded or contracted when called significant by both edgeR and NoisET, with noise models trained on biological replicates. For edgeR calls, the cutoffs were a false discovery rate-adjusted p below 0.01 and a log2 fold-change threshold of 1. As an exploratory analysis of dynamics, max-normalized trajectories of the 1000 most abundant clonotypes were examined by PCA with hierarchical clustering. Each responding clone was given a CD4 or CD8 phenotype based on the CD4+ and CD8+ repertoires, which had been sequenced separately. The raw public reads went through TCRdb reprocessing: fastp at Q25, MiXCR clone calling, in-frame beta chains kept. Merged by CDR3 protein, the rows form single entries marked with the most common genes and DNA. The V and J calls reflect TCRdb's pipeline rather than the authors' work. Counted in this sample were under 400,000 distinct CDR3 sequences; 20% to 25% of them appeared once. Of the sample, approximately 12% falls within the top ten clones.

The paper as a whole reports these results and caveats: Only a couple of mild cases were covered by the study, and larger cohorts that include severe cases with pre-infection samples were considered necessary. Whether the second-wave clones peaking on day 37 were SARS-CoV-2 specific was not confirmed. Balanced CD4/CD8 phenotypes were observed for clones contracting from day 15 to 85, whereas a bias towards CD4+ was observed for a second wave of clones expanding from day 15 to 37. Contracting CD4+ clones were located mainly in the CM and EM memory subsets, whereas CD8+ clones were found to be enriched in EMRA. Some responding clones were found in pre-infection memory, which suggests that pre-existing cross-reactive memory T cells took part in the SARS-CoV-2 response.

Ficoll-Paque density gradient centrifugation was the method used to isolate PBMCs. The chain joins TRBV19 to TRBJ2-5; no D gene can be assigned with confidence. The clonotype originates from an adult woman who had mild COVID-19 (a few samples of this study predate the infection). The sample titles of this study are shuffled in the database, so cell type and time point are left out; the donor was told from shared clones. Sequenced material: PBMCs or a T cell subset sorted from them (not recorded which). The CDR3 reads CASSIGPWETQYF. The DNA is TGTGCCAGTAGTATAGGCCCCTGGGAGACCCAGTACTTC.